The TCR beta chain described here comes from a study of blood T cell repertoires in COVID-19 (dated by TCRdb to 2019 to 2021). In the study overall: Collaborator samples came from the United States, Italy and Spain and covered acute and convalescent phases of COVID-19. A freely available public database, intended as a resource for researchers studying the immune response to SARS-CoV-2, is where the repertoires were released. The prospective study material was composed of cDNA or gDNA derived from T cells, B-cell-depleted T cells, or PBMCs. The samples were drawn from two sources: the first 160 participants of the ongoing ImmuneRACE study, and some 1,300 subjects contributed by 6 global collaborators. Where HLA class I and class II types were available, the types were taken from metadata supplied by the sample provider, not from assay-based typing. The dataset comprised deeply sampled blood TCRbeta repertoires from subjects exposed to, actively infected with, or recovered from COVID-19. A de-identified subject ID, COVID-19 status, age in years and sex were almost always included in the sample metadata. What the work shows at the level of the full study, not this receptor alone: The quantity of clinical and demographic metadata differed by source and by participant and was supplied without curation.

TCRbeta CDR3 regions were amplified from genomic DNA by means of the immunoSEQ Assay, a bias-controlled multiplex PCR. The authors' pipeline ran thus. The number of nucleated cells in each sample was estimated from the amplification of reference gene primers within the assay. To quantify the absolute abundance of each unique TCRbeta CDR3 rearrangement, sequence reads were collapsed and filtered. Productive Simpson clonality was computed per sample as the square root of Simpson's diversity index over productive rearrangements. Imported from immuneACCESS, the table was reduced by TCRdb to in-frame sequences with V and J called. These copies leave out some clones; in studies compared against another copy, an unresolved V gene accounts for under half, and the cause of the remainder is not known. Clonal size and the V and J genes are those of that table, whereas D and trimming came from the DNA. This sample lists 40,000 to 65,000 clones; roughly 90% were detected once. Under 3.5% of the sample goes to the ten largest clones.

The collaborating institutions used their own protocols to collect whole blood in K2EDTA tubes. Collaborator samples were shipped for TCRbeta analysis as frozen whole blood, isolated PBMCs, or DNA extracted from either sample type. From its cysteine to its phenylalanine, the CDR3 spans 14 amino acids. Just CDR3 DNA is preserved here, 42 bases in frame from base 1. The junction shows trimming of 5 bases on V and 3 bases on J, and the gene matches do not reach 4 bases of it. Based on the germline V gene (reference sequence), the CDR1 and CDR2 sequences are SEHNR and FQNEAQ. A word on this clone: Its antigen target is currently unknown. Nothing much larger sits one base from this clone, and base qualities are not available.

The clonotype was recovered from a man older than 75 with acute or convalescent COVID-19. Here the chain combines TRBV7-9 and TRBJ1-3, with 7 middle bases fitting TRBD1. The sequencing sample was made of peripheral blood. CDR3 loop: CASSPQGGGNTIYF. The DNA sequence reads TGTGCCAGCAGCCCCCAGGGGGGTGGAAACACCATATATTTT.